Listed here are 27 T cell receptor beta chains from one sample, sequenced in a study of CD8+CD57+ T cells in acquired aplastic anemia. Genomic DNA provided the template from which TCR beta VDJ and CDR3 profiles were obtained. TCRdb redid the calling of the reads with MiXCR, one entry per CDR3 protein. The sample carries roughly 180,000 distinct CDR3 sequences, approximately 48% recorded once. Patients included in sequencing had previously demonstrated CD8+CD57+ cell expansion by flow cytometry. The sequenced material came from sorted CD4+, CD8+, or CD8+CD57+ T cells (not recorded which) from PBMCs. The receptors were sampled from a human donor with aplastic anemia.

This chain uses TRBV29-1 with TRBJ1-2; D gene uncertain. V shed 5 bases and J shed 4 bases, with 11 bases lying between them. The CDR3 length is 12 residues. Germline V gene lookup returns CDR1 SQVTM and CDR2 ANQGSEA. The CDR3 nucleotides are TGCAGCGTTTATGACGGATTCTATGGCTACACCTTC. It translates to CSVYDGFYGYTF.

This clonotype was found many times. The J gene is TRBJ1-5, the V gene TRBV19, with TRBD1 as a possible D gene (5 bases). The CDR3 loop spans 15 amino acids. V shed 6 bases and J shed 1 base, with 13 bases lying between them. Germline lookup yields CDR1 LNHDA and CDR2 SQIVND (reference sequence). CDR3 region: CASSALRDSNQPQHF. CDR3 nucleotide sequence: TGTGCCAGTAGCGCCCTAAGGGACAGCAATCAGCCCCAGCATTTT.

V and J are TRBV4-2 and TRBJ2-1, with a possible D match to TRBD1 (5 bases). The CDR3 loop spans 16 amino acids. In germline, CDR1 is LGHNA, CDR2 YNFKEQ. V was pared by 3 bases and J by 2 bases, with 14 bases between. The CDR3 sequence: CASSHGAPPPYNEQFF. The CDR3 region has the DNA TGTGCCAGCAGCCATGGGGCTCCTCCTCCCTACAATGAGCAGTTCTTC.

This clonotype has a handful of counts. A much larger clone differs from this one at a single base, so this may be a read error. The gene calls are TRBV20-1 and TRBJ2-1; 10 nucleotides line up with TRBD1. Looked up from germline, CDR1 is DFQATT and CDR2 is SNEGSKA (reference sequence). V was pared by 1 base and J by 7 bases, with 4 bases of the junction left unmatched. This CDR3 spans 14 amino acids. The CDR3 sequence is CSARVGTGVNEQFF. Here the CDR3 DNA reads TGCAGTGCTAGAGTGGGGACAGGGGTGAATGAGCAGTTCTTC.

This clonotype was counted ten times or more. CDR3 sequence: CASSPLGVVQPQHF. The CDR3 nucleotides are TGTGCCAGCAGCCCCCTGGGGGTGGTTCAGCCCCAGCATTTT. V is TRBV5-8 and J is TRBJ1-5; TRBD1 is a possible D gene (5 bases). V was trimmed by 4 bases and J by 6 bases, leaving 14 bases between them. This CDR3 contains 14 residues. The germline V gene has CDR1 SGHTS and CDR2 YDEGEE.

The J gene is TRBJ2-7, the V gene TRBV6-2 or TRBV6-3; D tentatively fits TRBD1 or TRBD2 (6 bases each). The CDR3 has 18 amino acids. The germline CDR1 and CDR2 sequences are MNHEY and SVGEGT. V shed 2 bases and J shed 3 bases, with 23 bases lying between them. CDR3 sequence: CASSYLPPGGLINYEQYF. The DNA for the CDR3 is TGTGCCAGCAGTTACCTACCCCCCGGGGGCCTAATAAACTACGAGCAGTACTTC.

V gene TRBV10-3 combines with J gene TRBJ1-2, with D unresolved. The germline V and J ends were trimmed by 8 bases and 0 bases, with 7 bases remaining between them. The germline V gene has CDR1 ENHRY and CDR2 SYGVKD. The CDR3 is made up of 12 amino acids. The CDR3 region is CAIGGANYGYTF. In DNA form, the CDR3 reads TGTGCCATCGGTGGAGCTAACTATGGCTACACCTTC.

This clonotype was counted at least ten times. This rearrangement joins TRBV6-1 to TRBJ2-1, with TRBD1 matching 8 bases. The V gene end was trimmed by 7 bases and the J gene end by 5 bases; junction bases not matched to a gene: 10. Germline lookup yields CDR1 MNHNS and CDR2 SASEGT. CDR3 size: 15 residues. In DNA, the CDR3 is TGTGCCAGCAACCTACGACAGGGGCCGGACAATGAGCAGTTCTTC. Translated: CASNLRQGPDNEQFF.

This clonotype was observed a handful of times. A much larger clone is a single base away; this may be a read error. The chain links TRBV29-1 to TRBJ2-3, with a weak D call TRBD1 (7 bases). Germline V gene data show CDR1 as SQVTM and CDR2 as ANQGSEA. V lost 7 bases and J lost 2, with 16 bases in between. The CDR3 is 14 residues long. The CDR3: CSARTGLYTDTQYF. CDR3 in DNA: TGCAGCGCTAGGACAGGACTATACACAGATACGCAGTATTTT.

This clonotype has a count of ten or more. The junction differs from germline at one of its ends, possibly a read error. The chain couples TRBV5-1 to TRBJ2-3, with no clear D. The CDR3 runs to 12 residues. Germline V CDR1 and CDR2: SGHRS, YFSETQ. CDR3 sequence (DNA): TGTGCCAGCAGCTTAGGTTCTGATACGCAGTATTTT. Its protein product is CASSLGSDTQYF.

This clonotype has at least ten counts. The genes are TRBV7-3 and TRBJ1-2; 8 bases match TRBD1. Germline trimming cut 5 bases from V and 1 base from J; bases unmatched to any gene: 6. Germline loops: CDR1 SGHTA, CDR2 FQGTGA. The length of the CDR3 is 15 residues. CDR3 residues: CASSLDRGSNYGYTF. DNA of the CDR3: TGTGCCAGCAGCCTCGACAGGGGAAGTAACTATGGCTACACCTTC. Filled out from reference TRBV7-3 and TRBJ1-2, the complete variable domain reads GAGVSQTPSNKVTEKGKYVELRCDPISGHTALYWYRQSLGQGPEFLIYFQGTGAADDSGLPNDRFFAVRPEGSVSTLKIQRTERGDSAVYLCASSLDRGSNYGYTFGSGTRLTVV.

The chain employs TRBV2 and TRBJ1-2; D is uncertain. Germline CDR1 and CDR2: SNHLY and FYNNEI. V lost 0 bases and J 1 base, leaving 6 bases between the germline ends. The CDR3 runs to 14 residues. The CDR3 reads CASSEARVNYGYTF. In nucleotides, the CDR3 is TGTGCCAGCAGTGAAGCGAGGGTTAACTATGGCTACACCTTC.

This clonotype showed up many times. DNA for the CDR3: TGTGCCACCAGTGATTCAACACAGGGGGCCGAGCAGTACTTC. It codes for CATSDSTQGAEQYF. The chain uses TRBV24-1 and TRBJ2-7; TRBD1 matches 9 bases. Looked up from germline, CDR1 is KGHDR and CDR2 is SFDVKD. The CDR3 runs to 14 residues. Losses at the gene ends were 2 bases for V and 6 bases for J; bases not matched to a gene: 4.

In this sample, this clonotype turned up once. V and J are TRBV20-1 and TRBJ2-7; 8 nucleotides agree with TRBD2. In germline, CDR1 is DFQATT, CDR2 SNEGSKA (reference sequence). The CDR3 is 14 amino acids. V was clipped by 5 bases and J by 5 bases; unmatched bases: 11. This CDR3 reads CSAARGGPLDEQYF. As DNA, the CDR3 is TGCAGTGCTGCTCGCGGGGGGCCCCTTGACGAGCAGTACTTC.

This clonotype was observed at least ten times. The chain links TRBV24-1 to TRBJ1-1; tentative D call: TRBD1 (6 bases). V was cut by 1 base and J by 9 bases, with 8 bases left in between. Germline values: CDR1 KGHDR, CDR2 SFDVKD. This CDR3 comprises 12 residues. The chain's CDR3 is CATSDFTGQAFF. CDR3 coding DNA: TGTGCCACCAGTGATTTTACAGGGCAAGCTTTCTTT.

The chain recombines TRBV7-2 with TRBJ2-5; D gene uncertain. CDR3 size: 15 residues. Germline V gives CDR1 SGHTA, CDR2 FQGNSA. Trimming stripped 4 bases from V and 1 base from J, with 13 bases between. Here the CDR3 DNA reads TGTGCCAGCAGCTCGGTCGTATGGAGCCAAGAGACCCAGTACTTC. As protein: CASSSVVWSQETQYF.

The chain is built from TRBV10-3 and TRBJ1-4; possibly TRBD1 for D (5 bases). Trimming removed 3 bases from V and 7 bases from J, with 12 bases in between. Per the germline V gene, CDR1 is ENHRY and CDR2 is SYGVKD. CDR3 length: 14 amino acids. The CDR3 loop is CAISDGGSIEKLFF. CDR3 nucleotides: TGTGCCATCAGTGATGGGGGGTCTATTGAAAAACTGTTTTTT.

The V gene is TRBV10-3, the J gene TRBJ2-7; TRBD2 matches 13 bases. Looked up from germline, CDR1 is ENHRY and CDR2 is SYGVKD. This CDR3 region has 14 residues. J gave up 6 bases and V 4 bases, and 3 bases lay outside the gene matches. CDR3 in DNA: TGTGCCATCAGTGGGACTAGCGGGGGTCGCGAGCAGTACTTC. Its protein is CAISGTSGGREQYF.

The chain links TRBV19 to TRBJ1-5; a weak D match, TRBD1 (5 bases). Per the germline V gene, CDR1 is LNHDA and CDR2 is SQIVND (reference sequence). CDR3 size: 15 residues. The V and J ends lost 7 bases and 4 bases respectively, with 17 bases between them. CDR3 sequence reads: CASTLYRQPNQPQHF. The CDR3 DNA sequence: TGTGCCAGTACCCTATACCGACAGCCTAATCAGCCCCAGCATTTT.

This clonotype was recorded only once. The rearrangement joins TRBV10-3 to TRBJ2-5; perhaps TRBD2 as D (5 bases). This CDR3 spans 12 amino acids. CDR1 is ENHRY and CDR2 is SYGVKD in the germline V gene. Trimming took off 8 bases at V and 2 bases at J, with 9 bases between the two ends. In DNA, the CDR3 is TGTGCCATCGGTAAGCGGCAAGAGACCCAGTACTTC. This translates into CAIGKRQETQYF.

This rearrangement joins TRBV7-6 to TRBJ1-1; D possibly corresponds to TRBD1 (6 bases). CDR1 and CDR2 (germline): SGHVS, FNYEAQ. The CDR3 has 15 amino acids. Trimming stripped 0 bases from V and 3 bases from J, with 11 bases between. The CDR3 DNA follows: TGTGCCAGCAGCTTAGCAATGGGGGCCGACACTGAAGCTTTCTTT. It is translated as CASSLAMGADTEAFF.

Points on this clonotype: This may be a read error: a much more frequent sequence differs by one nucleotide. V gene TRBV4-1 combines with J gene TRBJ2-3, with a tentative D call TRBD1 (5 bases). Germline values: CDR1 MGHRA, CDR2 YSYEKL. The CDR3 contains 15 residues. CDR3 coding DNA: TGCGCCAGCAGCCAATCCCCCCTTAGCACAGGTACGCAGTATTTT. Amino acid sequence: CASSQSPLSTGTQYF.

The V and J genes are TRBV7-2 and TRBJ2-7; tentatively, D is TRBD1 (6 bases). V lost 5 bases and J lost 6, with 14 bases in between. This CDR3 spans 13 amino acids. Germline V lookup: CDR1 SGHTA, CDR2 FQGNSA. CDR3 in DNA: TGTGCCAGCAGCACCGAGGCCAGGGGCGAGCAGTACTTC. Amino acid sequence: CASSTEARGEQYF.

V gene TRBV11-2 combines with J gene TRBJ1-6, with D hard to call. CDR3 length equals 17 residues. V was shortened by 5 bases and J by 4 bases, with 18 bases between the two germline ends. The germline V gene has CDR1 SGHAT and CDR2 FQNNGV. CDR3 residues: CASSRGGFQRYNSPLHF. The CDR3 DNA is TGTGCCAGCAGCCGCGGCGGGTTTCAAAGGTATAATTCACCCCTCCACTTT. Based on the CDR3 plus reference TRBV11-2 and TRBJ1-6, the full variable domain is EAGVAQSPRYKIIEKRQSVAFWCNPISGHATLYWYQQILGQGPKLLIQFQNNGVVDDSQLPKDRFSAERLKGVDSTLKIQPAKLEDSAVYLCASSRGGFQRYNSPLHFGNGTRLTVT.

This clonotype has ten or more counts. V gene TRBV20-1 combines with J gene TRBJ1-6; no reliable D call. The CDR3 consists of 16 residues. Germline loops: CDR1 DFQATT, CDR2 SNEGSKA (reference sequence). The V and J ends lost 0 bases and 5 bases respectively, with 14 bases between them. The CDR3 here is CSARDLSGSNNSPLHF. In DNA, the CDR3 is TGCAGTGCTAGAGATCTATCCGGGTCCAATAATTCACCCCTCCACTTT.

The chain links TRBV20-1 to TRBJ2-7; D is uncertain. Germline V lookup: CDR1 DFQATT, CDR2 SNEGSKA (reference sequence). This CDR3 has 12 residues. Deletions cut 6 bases from V and 6 bases from J, with 15 bases between. The CDR3 loop reads CSALTEVGEQYF. As DNA, the CDR3 is TGCAGTGCGCTGACGGAAGTAGGCGAGCAGTACTTC.

This clonotype was seen at least ten times. The junction departs from the called germline gene at one end, perhaps through a read error. The J gene is TRBJ1-2, the V gene TRBV7-9; TRBD1 matches 8 bases. The CDR3 has 12 amino acids. Germline-derived CDR1 and CDR2 are SEHNR and FQNEAQ (reference sequence). CDR3 nucleotide sequence: TGTGCCAGCACCTTACAGGGGGGTAGCTACACCTTC. Encoded protein: CASTLQGGSYTF. Complete variable domain (other parts from reference TRBV7-9 and TRBJ1-2): DTGVSQNPRHKITKRGQNVTFRCDPISEHNRLYWYRQTLGQGPEFLTYFQNEAQLEKSRLLSDRFSAERPKGSFSTLEIQRTEQGDSAMYLCASTLQGGSYTFGSGTRLTVV.